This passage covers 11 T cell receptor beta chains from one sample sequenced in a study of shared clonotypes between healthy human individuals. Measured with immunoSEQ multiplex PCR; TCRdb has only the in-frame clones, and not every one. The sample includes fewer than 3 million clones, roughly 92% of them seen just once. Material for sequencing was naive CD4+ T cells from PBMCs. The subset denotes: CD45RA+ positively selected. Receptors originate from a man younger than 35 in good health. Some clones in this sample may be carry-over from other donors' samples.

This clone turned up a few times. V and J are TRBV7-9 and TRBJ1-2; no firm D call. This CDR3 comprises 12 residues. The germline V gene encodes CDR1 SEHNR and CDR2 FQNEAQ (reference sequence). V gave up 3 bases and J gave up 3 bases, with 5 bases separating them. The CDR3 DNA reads TGTGCCAGCAGCTTTGTAGACTATGGCTACACCTTC. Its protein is CASSFVDYGYTF.

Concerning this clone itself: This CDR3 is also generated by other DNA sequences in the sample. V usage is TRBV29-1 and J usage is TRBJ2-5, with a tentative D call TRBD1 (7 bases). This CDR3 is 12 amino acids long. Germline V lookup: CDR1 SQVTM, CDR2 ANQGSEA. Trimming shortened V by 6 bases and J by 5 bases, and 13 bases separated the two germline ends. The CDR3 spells CSVQGGEETQYF. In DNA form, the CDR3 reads TGCAGCGTCCAGGGGGGCGAGGAGACCCAGTACTTC.

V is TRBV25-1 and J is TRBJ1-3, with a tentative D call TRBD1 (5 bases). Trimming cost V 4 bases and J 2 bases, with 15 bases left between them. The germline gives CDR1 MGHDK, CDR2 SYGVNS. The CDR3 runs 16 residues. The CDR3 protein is CASSGGLLLPGNTIYF. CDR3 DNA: TGTGCCAGCAGTGGGGGACTCTTGTTGCCTGGAAACACCATATATTTT.

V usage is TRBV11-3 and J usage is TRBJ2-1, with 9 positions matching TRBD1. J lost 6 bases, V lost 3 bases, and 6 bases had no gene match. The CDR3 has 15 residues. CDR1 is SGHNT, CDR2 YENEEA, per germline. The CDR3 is CASSLGTGSGNEQFF. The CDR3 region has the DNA TGTGCCAGCAGCTTGGGGACAGGGTCGGGCAATGAGCAGTTCTTC.

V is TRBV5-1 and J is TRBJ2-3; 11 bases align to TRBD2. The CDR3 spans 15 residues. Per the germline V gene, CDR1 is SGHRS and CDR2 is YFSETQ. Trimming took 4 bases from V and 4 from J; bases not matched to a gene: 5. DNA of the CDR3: TGCGCCAGCAGCAGGGGACTAGCGGATTCAGATACGCAGTATTTT. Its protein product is CASSRGLADSDTQYF.

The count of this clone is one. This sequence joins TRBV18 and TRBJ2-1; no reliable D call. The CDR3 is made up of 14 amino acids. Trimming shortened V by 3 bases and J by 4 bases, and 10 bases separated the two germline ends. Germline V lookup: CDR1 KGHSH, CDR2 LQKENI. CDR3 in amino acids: CASSPDGAYNEQFF. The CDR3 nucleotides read TGTGCCAGCTCACCGGACGGCGCTTACAATGAGCAGTTCTTC.

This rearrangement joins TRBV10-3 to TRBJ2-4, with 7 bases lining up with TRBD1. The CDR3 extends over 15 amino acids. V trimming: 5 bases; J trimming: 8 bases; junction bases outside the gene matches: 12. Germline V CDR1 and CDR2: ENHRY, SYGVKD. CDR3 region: CAISPGTAKGDIQYF. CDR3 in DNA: TGTGCCATCAGTCCCGGGACAGCCAAGGGGGACATTCAGTACTTC.

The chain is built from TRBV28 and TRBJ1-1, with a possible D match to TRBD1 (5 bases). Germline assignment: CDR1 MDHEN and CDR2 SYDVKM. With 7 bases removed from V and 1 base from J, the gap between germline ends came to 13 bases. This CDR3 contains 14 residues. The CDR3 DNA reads TGTGCCAGCACCTCGGGACTCCCGAACACTGAAGCTTTCTTT. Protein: CASTSGLPNTEAFF.

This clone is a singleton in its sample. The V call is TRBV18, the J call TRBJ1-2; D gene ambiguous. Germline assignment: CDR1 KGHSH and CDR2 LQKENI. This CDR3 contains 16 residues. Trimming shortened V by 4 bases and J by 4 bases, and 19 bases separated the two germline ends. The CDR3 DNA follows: TGTGCCAGCTCACAGGGTCGAGGGAGGTGGAGCTATGGCTACACCTTC. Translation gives CASSQGRGRWSYGYTF. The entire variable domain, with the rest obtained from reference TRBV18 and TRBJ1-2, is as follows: NAGVMQNPRHLVRRRGQEARLRCSPMKGHSHVYWYRQLPEEGLKFMVYLQKENIIDESGMPKERFSAEFPKEGPSILRIQQVVRGDSAAYFCASSQGRGRWSYGYTFGSGTRLTVV.

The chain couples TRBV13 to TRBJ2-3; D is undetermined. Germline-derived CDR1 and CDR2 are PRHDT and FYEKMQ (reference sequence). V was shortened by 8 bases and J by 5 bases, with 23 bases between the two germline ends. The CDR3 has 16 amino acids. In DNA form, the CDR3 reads TGTGCCAGCCTAGGGCGGAGCGAGACGAACCTAGATACGCAGTATTTT. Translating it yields CASLGRSETNLDTQYF.

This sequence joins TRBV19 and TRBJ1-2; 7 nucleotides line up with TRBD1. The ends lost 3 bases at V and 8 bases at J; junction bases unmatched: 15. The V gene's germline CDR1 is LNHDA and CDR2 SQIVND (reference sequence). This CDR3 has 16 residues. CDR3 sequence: CASSISLASQGGGYTF. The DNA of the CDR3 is TGTGCCAGTAGTATCTCTCTCGCGAGCCAGGGGGGAGGCTACACCTTC.